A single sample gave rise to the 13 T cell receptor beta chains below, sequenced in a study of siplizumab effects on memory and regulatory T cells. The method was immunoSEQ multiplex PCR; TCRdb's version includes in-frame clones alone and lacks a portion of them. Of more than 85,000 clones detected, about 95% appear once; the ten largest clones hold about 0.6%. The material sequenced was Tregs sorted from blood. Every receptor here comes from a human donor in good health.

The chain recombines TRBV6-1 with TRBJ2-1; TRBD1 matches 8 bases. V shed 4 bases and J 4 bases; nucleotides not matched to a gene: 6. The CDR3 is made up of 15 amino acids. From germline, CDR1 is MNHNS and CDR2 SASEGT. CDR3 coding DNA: TGTGCCAGCAGTGCCAGGACAGGGCATTACAATGAGCAGTTCTTC. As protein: CASSARTGHYNEQFF.

The CDR3 DNA reads TGTGCCAGCAGCCCAACCGGGACAATCCCCTACGAGCAGTACTTC. Protein: CASSPTGTIPYEQYF. V is TRBV7-6 and J is TRBJ2-7; D may be TRBD1 (6 bases). Trimming pared 5 bases from V and 2 bases from J, leaving 16 bases between. The CDR3 is 15 amino acids. The germline V gene encodes CDR1 SGHVS and CDR2 FNYEAQ.

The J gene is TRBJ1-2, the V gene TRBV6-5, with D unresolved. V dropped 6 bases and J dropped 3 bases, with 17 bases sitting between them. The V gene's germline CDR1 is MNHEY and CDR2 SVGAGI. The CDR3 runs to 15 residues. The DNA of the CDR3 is TGTGCCAGCAGGACTGTTTACTGGGCAGACTATGGCTACACCTTC. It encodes CASRTVYWADYGYTF.

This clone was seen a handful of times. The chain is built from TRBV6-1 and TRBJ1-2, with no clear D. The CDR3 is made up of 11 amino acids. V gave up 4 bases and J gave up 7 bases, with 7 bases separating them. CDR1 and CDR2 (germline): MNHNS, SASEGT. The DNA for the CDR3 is TGTGCCAGCAGTGTTGCGGGTGGCTACACCTTC. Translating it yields CASSVAGGYTF.

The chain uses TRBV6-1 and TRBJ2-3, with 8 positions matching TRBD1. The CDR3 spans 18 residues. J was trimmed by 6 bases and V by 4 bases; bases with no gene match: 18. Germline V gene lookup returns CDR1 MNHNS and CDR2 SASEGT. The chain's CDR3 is CASSVLIKRPRGRDTQYF. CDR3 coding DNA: TGTGCCAGCAGTGTTTTGATAAAGCGGCCCAGGGGGCGGGATACGCAGTATTTT.

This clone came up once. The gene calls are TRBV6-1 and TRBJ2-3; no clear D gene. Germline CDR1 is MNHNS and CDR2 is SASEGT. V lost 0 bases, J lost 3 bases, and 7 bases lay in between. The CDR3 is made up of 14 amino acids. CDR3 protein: CASSEAMGTDTQYF. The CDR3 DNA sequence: TGTGCCAGCAGTGAAGCGATGGGGACAGATACGCAGTATTTT.

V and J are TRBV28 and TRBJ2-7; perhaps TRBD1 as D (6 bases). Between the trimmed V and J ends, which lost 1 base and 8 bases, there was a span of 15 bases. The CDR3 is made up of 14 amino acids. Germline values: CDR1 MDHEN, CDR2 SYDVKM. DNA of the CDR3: TGTGCCAGCAGTTTATTCAGGGGCCCATCCCAGCAGTACTTC. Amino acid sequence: CASSLFRGPSQQYF.

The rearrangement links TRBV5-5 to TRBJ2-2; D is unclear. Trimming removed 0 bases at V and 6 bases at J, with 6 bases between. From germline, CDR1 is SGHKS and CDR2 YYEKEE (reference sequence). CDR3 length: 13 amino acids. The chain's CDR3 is CASSLAPPGELFF. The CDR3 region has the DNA TGTGCCAGCAGCTTGGCCCCTCCCGGGGAGCTGTTTTTT.

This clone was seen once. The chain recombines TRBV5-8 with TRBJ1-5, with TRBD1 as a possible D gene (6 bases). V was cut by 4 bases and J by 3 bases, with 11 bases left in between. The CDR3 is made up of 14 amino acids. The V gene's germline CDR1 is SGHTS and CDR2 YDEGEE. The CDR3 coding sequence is TGTGCCAGCAGCCCGGGACACTACAATCAGCCCCAGCATTTT. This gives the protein CASSPGHYNQPQHF.

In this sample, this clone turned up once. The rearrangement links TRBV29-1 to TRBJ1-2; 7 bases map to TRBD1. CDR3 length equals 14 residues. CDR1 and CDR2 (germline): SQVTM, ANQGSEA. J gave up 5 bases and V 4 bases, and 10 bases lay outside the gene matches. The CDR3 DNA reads TGCAGCGTTGTAGACAGGGCGTCGGGGTATGGCTACACCTTC. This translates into CSVVDRASGYGYTF.

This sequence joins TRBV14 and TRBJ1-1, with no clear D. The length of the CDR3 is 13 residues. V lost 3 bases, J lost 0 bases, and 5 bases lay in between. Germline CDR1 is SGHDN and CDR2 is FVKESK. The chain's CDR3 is CASSQGMNTEAFF. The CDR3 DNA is TGTGCCAGCAGCCAGGGAATGAACACTGAAGCTTTCTTT.

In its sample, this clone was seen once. The CDR3 reads CASSPTGTYYEQYF. The CDR3 DNA follows: TGTGCCAGCTCACCCACCGGGACCTACTACGAGCAGTACTTC. This rearrangement joins TRBV18 to TRBJ2-7; either TRBD1 or TRBD2 may supply D (5 bases each). The CDR3 length is 14 residues. Trimming stripped 3 bases from V and 3 bases from J, with 12 bases between. CDR1 is KGHSH, CDR2 LQKENI, per germline.

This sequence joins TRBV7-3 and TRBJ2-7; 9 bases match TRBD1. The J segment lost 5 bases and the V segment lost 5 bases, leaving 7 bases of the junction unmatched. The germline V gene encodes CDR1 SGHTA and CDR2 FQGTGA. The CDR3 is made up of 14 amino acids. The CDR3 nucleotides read TGTGCCAGCAGCATGGGGACAGGGCCCCACGAGCAGTACTTC. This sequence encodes CASSMGTGPHEQYF.